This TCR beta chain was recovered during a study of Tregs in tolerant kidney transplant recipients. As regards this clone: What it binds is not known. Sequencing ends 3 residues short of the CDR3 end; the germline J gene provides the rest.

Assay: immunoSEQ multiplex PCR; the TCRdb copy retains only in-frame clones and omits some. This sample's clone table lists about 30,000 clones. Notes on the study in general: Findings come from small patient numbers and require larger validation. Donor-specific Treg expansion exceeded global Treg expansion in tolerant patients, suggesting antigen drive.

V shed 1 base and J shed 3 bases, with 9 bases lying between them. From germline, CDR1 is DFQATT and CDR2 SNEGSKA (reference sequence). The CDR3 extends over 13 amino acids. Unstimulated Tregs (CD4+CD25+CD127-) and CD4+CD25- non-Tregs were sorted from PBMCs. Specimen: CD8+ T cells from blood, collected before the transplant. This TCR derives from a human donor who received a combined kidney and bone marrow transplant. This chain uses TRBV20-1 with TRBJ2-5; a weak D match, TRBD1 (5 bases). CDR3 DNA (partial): TGCAGTGCTAGAGGTTTAGGGGAAGAGACC. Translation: CSARGLGEET. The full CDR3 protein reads CSARGLGEETQYF.